This entry features one T cell receptor beta chain sequence. The antigen remains undetermined. The PCR had 60 Vbeta and 13 Jbeta primers. The data were produced by immunoSEQ multiplex PCR, yet TCRdb's version contains in-frame clones alone and is incomplete. In the table there are 100,000 or so clones, over 60% of which are singletons. This entry comes from a study of cytomegalovirus exposure and HLA in healthy donors. V shed 0 bases and J shed 5 bases, with 13 bases lying between them. This CDR3 comprises 16 residues. Germline V gene sequence: CDR1 SGHTA, CDR2 FQGNSA. Study-level findings and limits: TCR sequences were mostly rare, though some public TCRs occurred in many donors. Among donors in an Asian-associated ancestry cluster, a later analysis reportedly found fewer N-insertions than the approximately 700-donor mean. Being productive about 90% or about 30% of the time was typical of most TCR beta V segments in an earlier analysis. Other equally common chains were less clonally expanded than HLA-associated TCR beta chains, a later analysis showed.

The sequence derives from a middle-aged man in good health and CMV-seropositive. The chain links TRBV7-2 to TRBJ1-4; D is perhaps TRBD1 (5 bases). Input material: PBMCs. CDR3: CASSLAPAGRNEKLFF. The DNA of the CDR3 is TGTGCCAGCAGCTTAGCCCCGGCAGGGAGGAATGAAAAACTGTTTTTT.